Listed here is a single T cell receptor beta chain. Its antigen is unidentified. Profiled with immunoSEQ multiplex PCR; TCRdb holds only in-frame clones, not every one. The repertoire has around 33,000 clones, 84% of them found once; the top ten carry approximately 18%. The germline gives CDR1 SGHRS, CDR2 YFSETQ. Trimming stripped 2 bases from V and 2 bases from J, with 10 bases between. CDR3 size: 14 residues. The data were taken from a study of OX40 agonist ivuxolimab in advanced cancers. Turning to the study itself: The study treated patients with ivuxolimab, an agonistic anti-OX40 (CD134) antibody. Study-level points and caveats: At 0.1 to 3.0 mg/kg, CD4+ and CD8+ blood T cells expanded clonally by week 6. Partial responders dosed at 0.1-3.0 mg/kg displayed clonal expansion ranking among the lowest.

The TCR sequence derives from an adult with an advanced solid tumor such as melanoma, head and neck, liver or kidney cancer. The specimen was CD4+ or CD8+ T cells sorted from blood, collected in a trial of the OX40 agonist ivuxolimab. This chain links TRBV5-1 with TRBJ1-2; possible D gene TRBD1, 5 bases. The chain's CDR3 is CASSLDTGNYGYTF. CDR3 nucleotides: TGCGCCAGCAGCTTAGACACAGGCAACTATGGCTACACCTTC. Combining the CDR3 with reference TRBV5-1 and TRBJ1-2 gives the whole variable domain KAGVTQTPRYLIKTRGQQVTLSCSPISGHRSVSWYQQTPGQGLQFLFEYFSETQRNKGNFPGRFSGRQFSNSRSEMNVSTLELGDSALYLCASSLDTGNYGYTFGSGTRLTVV.